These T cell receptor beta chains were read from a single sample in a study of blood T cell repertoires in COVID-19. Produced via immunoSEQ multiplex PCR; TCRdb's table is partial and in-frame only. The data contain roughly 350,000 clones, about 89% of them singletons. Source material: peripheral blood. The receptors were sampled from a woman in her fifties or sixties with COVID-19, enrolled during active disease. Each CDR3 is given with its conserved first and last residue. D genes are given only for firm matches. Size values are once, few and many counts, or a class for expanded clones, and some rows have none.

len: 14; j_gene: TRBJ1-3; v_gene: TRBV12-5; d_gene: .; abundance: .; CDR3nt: TGTGCTAGTGGTTTATGGTCAGCTGGAAACACCATATATTTT; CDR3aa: CASGLWSAGNTIYF
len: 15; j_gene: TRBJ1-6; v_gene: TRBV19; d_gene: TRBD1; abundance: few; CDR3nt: TGTGCCAGTAGTATAGCCGGGCAGGGGGGAATACCCCTCCACTTT; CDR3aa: CASSIAGQGGIPLHF
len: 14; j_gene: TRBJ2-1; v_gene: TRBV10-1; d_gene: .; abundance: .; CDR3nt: TGCGCCAGCAGTGAAACTGACTCCTACAATGAGCAGTTCTTC; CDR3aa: CASSETDSYNEQFF
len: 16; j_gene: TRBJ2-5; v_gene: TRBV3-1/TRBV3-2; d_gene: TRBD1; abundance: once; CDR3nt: TGTGCCAGCAGCGATAAAAAAGGGGGCAGCCAAGAGACCCAGTACTTC; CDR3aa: CASSDKKGGSQETQYF
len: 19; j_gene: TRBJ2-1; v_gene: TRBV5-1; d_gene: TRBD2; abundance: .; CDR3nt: TGCGCCAGCAGCTGGGGACTAGCGGGAGACGGCCTCTCCTACAATGAGCAGTTCTTC; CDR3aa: CASSWGLAGDGLSYNEQFF
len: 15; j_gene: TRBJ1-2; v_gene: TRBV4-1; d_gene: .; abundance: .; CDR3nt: TGCGCCAGCAGCCAAGATGATACCACTATCCGTGGCTACACCTTC; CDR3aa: CASSQDDTTIRGYTF
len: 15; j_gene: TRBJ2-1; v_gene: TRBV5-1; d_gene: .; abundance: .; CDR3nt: TGCGCCAGCTGCCGCGGGGACCACCTAGTTAATGAGCAGTTCTTC; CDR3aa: CASCRGDHLVNEQFF
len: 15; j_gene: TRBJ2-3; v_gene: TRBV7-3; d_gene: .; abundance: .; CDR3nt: TGTGCCAGCAGCCGACAGGAGGGAGGGGCGGGTACGCAGTATTTT; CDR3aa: CASSRQEGGAGTQYF
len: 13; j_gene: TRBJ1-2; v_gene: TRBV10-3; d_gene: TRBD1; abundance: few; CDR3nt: TGTGCCATCAGTGAAGGACAGGACTATGGCTACACCTTC; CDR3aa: CAISEGQDYGYTF
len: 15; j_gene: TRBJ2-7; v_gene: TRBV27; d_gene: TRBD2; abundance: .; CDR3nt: TGTGCCAGCAGTACCTCCGGACTAGCGGGAGACGAGCAGTACTTC; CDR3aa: CASSTSGLAGDEQYF
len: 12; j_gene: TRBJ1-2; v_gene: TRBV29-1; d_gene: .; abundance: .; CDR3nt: TGCAGCGTTGATAAGGGGTACTCTGGCTACACCTTC; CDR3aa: CSVDKGYSGYTF
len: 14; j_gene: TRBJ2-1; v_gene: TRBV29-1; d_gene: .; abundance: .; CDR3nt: TGCAGCGTTGAAGCTCGGGACACACGCAATGAGCAGTTCTTC; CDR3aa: CSVEARDTRNEQFF
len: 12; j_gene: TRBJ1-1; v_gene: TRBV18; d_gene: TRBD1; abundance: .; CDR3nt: TGTGCCAGCTCACGACTGGACAGGGAAGCTTTCTTT; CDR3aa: CASSRLDREAFF
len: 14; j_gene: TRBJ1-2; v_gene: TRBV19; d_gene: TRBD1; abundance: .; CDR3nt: TGTGCCAGCCAGTGGTTGACAGGGAACTATGGCTACACCTTC; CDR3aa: CASQWLTGNYGYTF
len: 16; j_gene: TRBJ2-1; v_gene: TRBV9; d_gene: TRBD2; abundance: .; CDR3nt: TGTGCCAGCAGCGTAGTTGGGCTAGCGGGAACGCATGAGCAGTTCTTC; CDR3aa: CASSVVGLAGTHEQFF
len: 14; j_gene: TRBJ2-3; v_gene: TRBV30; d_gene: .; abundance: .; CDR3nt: TGTGCCTGGAGTGTACATCGGAGGGGAGATACGCAGTATTTT; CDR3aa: CAWSVHRRGDTQYF
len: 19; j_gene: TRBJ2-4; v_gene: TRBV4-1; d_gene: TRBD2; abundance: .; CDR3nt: TGCGCCAGCAGCCAAGAGGGCGCGGGAGGGCCACTAGCCAAAAACATTCAGTACTTC; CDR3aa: CASSQEGAGGPLAKNIQYF
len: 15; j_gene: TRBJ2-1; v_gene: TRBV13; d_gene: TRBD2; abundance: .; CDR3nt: TGTGCCAGCAGCTTACAACTAGCGGGAGGAAATGAGCAGTTCTTC; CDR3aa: CASSLQLAGGNEQFF
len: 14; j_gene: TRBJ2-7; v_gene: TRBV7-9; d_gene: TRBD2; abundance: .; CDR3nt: TGTGCCAGCAGCTTTACTAGCGGGAGATACGAGCAGTACTTC; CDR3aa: CASSFTSGRYEQYF
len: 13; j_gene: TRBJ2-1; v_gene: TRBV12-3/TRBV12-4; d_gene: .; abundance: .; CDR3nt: TGTGCCAGCAGTATCGGGAGATACAATGAGCAGTTCTTC; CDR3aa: CASSIGRYNEQFF
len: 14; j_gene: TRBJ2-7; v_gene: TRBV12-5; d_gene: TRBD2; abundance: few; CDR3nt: TGTGCTAGTGGTCCCCGGACTAGTTTTCTCGAGCAGTACTTC; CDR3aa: CASGPRTSFLEQYF
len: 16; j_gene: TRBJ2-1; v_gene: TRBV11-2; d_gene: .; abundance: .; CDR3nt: TGTGCCAGCAGCTTAGTAGAGGGACTTACATACAATGAGCAGTTCTTC; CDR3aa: CASSLVEGLTYNEQFF
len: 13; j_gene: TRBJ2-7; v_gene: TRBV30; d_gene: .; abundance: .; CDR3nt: TGTGCCTGGAGTCCGGGACACTTCTACGAGCAGTACTTC; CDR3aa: CAWSPGHFYEQYF